This paragraph covers one T cell receptor beta chain sequence. The CDR3 has 14 amino acids. In germline, CDR1 is SGDLS, CDR2 YYNGEE. Trimming left V 4 bases short and J 7 bases short, with 15 bases between. The sample comes from a study of cytomegalovirus exposure and HLA in healthy donors. TCRdb's copy holds only in-frame clones and misses some; the assay was immunoSEQ multiplex PCR. This sample carries fewer than 200,000 clones, 85% of them seen once, and the ten largest clones take approximately 16%. J is TRBJ1-5 and V is TRBV9; tentatively, D is TRBD1 (5 bases). Sample: PBMCs. This clonotype was obtained from a young man in good health and CMV-seropositive. The CDR3 DNA sequence: TGTGCCAGCAGCCCTGGGGGGTCACCACAGCCCCAGCATTTT. Protein sequence: CASSPGGSPQPQHF.